This is a list of T cell receptor beta chains from one sample in a study of blood T cell repertoires in COVID-19. The table came from immunoSEQ multiplex PCR; TCRdb's copy has only in-frame clones and leaves some out. Here the sample spans around 400,000 clones, around 87% being singletons. Sequencing used peripheral blood. The receptors stem from a woman in her 30s with COVID-19, enrolled during active disease. CDR3s leave out the opening cysteine and the closing phenylalanine or tryptophan. A D gene is named only where the DNA matches it firmly.

TRBV3-1/TRBV3-2,TRBD2,TRBJ2-1,ASSDLAGGGFSYNEQF
TRBV5-5,NA,TRBJ2-3,ASSLMARSSTDTQY
TRBV3-1/TRBV3-2,TRBD2,TRBJ2-5,ASSQDRPSGSVQETQY
TRBV6-5,NA,TRBJ1-5,ASSPNRGSNQPQH
TRBV10-3,NA,TRBJ2-1,AISESGSGSSYNEQF
TRBV19,TRBD1,TRBJ2-6,ASSGQGPGANVLT
TRBV4-1,NA,TRBJ2-7,ASSQVNAGSSYEQY
TRBV18,TRBD1,TRBJ2-7,ASSPDREVYEQY
TRBV7-2,TRBD2,TRBJ2-3,ASTTGTSADTQY
TRBV15,NA,TRBJ2-2,ATSRSTGELF
TRBV18,TRBD1,TRBJ2-7,ASSPDRDEQY
TRBV12-3/TRBV12-4,NA,TRBJ1-1,ASRLQGEAF
TRBV27,NA,TRBJ2-5,ASSLSRQGRETQY
TRBV6-5,TRBD1,TRBJ2-1,ASSFVRDSPDNEQF
TRBV28,NA,TRBJ1-5,ASSLIYPGNQPQH
TRBV6-5,TRBD1,TRBJ2-7,ASSRQGAGEQY
TRBV30,NA,TRBJ2-5,AWSQWVEETQY
TRBV12-3/TRBV12-4,NA,TRBJ1-1,ASSPLGTEAF
TRBV12-3/TRBV12-4,TRBD1,TRBJ1-5,ASSGQGNQPQH
TRBV21-1,NA,TRBJ2-7,ASSKNRVEQY
TRBV5-1,NA,TRBJ2-2,ASGGLSGKKELF
TRBV4-3,NA,TRBJ2-6,ASSEQGGSSGANVLT
TRBV29-1,NA,TRBJ1-4,SALGGAGEKLF
TRBV5-3,NA,TRBJ1-2,ARSLIPQTNYGYT
TRBV20-1,NA,TRBJ2-5,SASPSGDQETQY
TRBV11-2,NA,TRBJ1-1,ASSLRGGTEAF
TRBV6-5,NA,TRBJ1-1,ASRRVENTEAF
TRBV28,TRBD2,TRBJ2-1,ASSPLKNRGGLAASNEQF
TRBV4-3,TRBD2,TRBJ2-5,ASSQDGGEEGLETQY
TRBV5-1,TRBD2,TRBJ2-2,ASSLEAGNTGELF
TRBV10-3,NA,TRBJ1-5,AISVQGLEQPQH
TRBV7-9,NA,TRBJ2-7,ASSFGLILYEQY
TRBV30,NA,TRBJ1-5,AWSDGPQPQH
TRBV7-2,NA,TRBJ2-7,ASSGVPLTYEQY
TRBV5-1,NA,TRBJ2-2,AGRTGNTGELF
TRBV28,NA,TRBJ2-5,ASSQTPGETQY
TRBV27,NA,TRBJ1-6,ASSFLQSVPGKSPLH
TRBV28,NA,TRBJ1-6,ASGGGLGSPLH
TRBV7-2,TRBD1,TRBJ2-1,ASSLSTGDEQF
TRBV19,NA,TRBJ1-5,ASSMETPRPQH
TRBV6-5,NA,TRBJ2-3,ASTLLDTQY